What follows are 17 T cell receptor beta chains derived from one specimen sequenced in a study of T cells in Graves' hyperthyroidism and ophthalmopathy. Regions amplified from RNA transcripts were the TCR beta CDR3 regions. The HTBI primer set drove a first-round RT-PCR of the TCR CDR3. TCRdb passed the multiplex PCR reads through MiXCR, listing each CDR3 protein once. The data contain roughly 400,000 distinct CDR3 sequences, over 12% of them singletons. Material for sequencing was blood. The source of these receptors is a man aged 45 to 65 with Graves' ophthalmopathy.

This clonotype occurred many times. CDR3 sequence (DNA): TGTGCCAGCCTCAAATGGGCACAGGGGTCCGACGAGCAGTACTTC. It codes for CASLKWAQGSDEQYF. The rearrangement uses TRBV18 and TRBJ2-7; TRBD1 aligns across 7 bases. V lost 8 bases to trimming and J lost 5 bases; unmatched junction nucleotides: 15. Germline V lookup: CDR1 KGHSH, CDR2 LQKENI. The CDR3 has 15 residues.

The chain has TRBV19 and TRBJ2-1, with TRBD1 identical over 9 bases. The length of the CDR3 is 15 residues. The ends lost 3 bases at V and 9 bases at J; junction bases unmatched: 9. CDR1 and CDR2 (germline): LNHDA, SQIVND (reference sequence). The CDR3 reads CASSIGQGRTPEQFF. The CDR3 DNA sequence: TGTGCCAGTAGTATCGGACAGGGGCGAACTCCTGAGCAGTTCTTC.

In this sample, this clonotype turned up many times. The CDR3 region is CASSQDLSGAAFF. For the CDR3, the DNA is TGTGCCAGCAGCCAAGATCTGTCGGGAGCGGCTTTCTTT. The chain couples TRBV4-2 to TRBJ1-1; D is ambiguous. The CDR3 covers 13 residues. Germline lookup yields CDR1 LGHNA and CDR2 YNFKEQ. V gave up 0 bases and J gave up 11 bases, with 13 bases separating them.

The genes are TRBV9 and TRBJ2-3; TRBD2 matches at 13 bases. This CDR3 comprises 16 residues. The V and J ends lost 3 bases and 4 bases, in that order; junction bases with no gene match: 5. CDR1 is SGDLS, CDR2 YYNGEE, per germline. The CDR3 here is CASSEGTSGRADTQYF. CDR3 nucleotide sequence: TGTGCCAGCAGCGAGGGTACTAGCGGGAGGGCAGATACGCAGTATTTT.

This sequence joins TRBV5-5 and TRBJ2-7; 9 bases align to TRBD2. Per germline, CDR1 SGHKS and CDR2 YYEKEE (reference sequence). The CDR3 runs to 15 residues. V trimming: 0 bases; J trimming: 4 bases; junction bases outside the gene matches: 5. This chain's CDR3 is CASSLVASGTYEQYF. CDR3 nucleotides: TGTGCCAGCAGCTTGGTGGCTAGCGGGACGTACGAGCAGTACTTC.

This clonotype occurred a few times. This chain joins TRBV7-6 and TRBJ1-3; D perhaps matches TRBD1 (5 bases). Trimming took 5 bases from V and 2 from J, leaving 10 bases between them. Germline V gene lookup returns CDR1 SGHVS and CDR2 FNYEAQ. The CDR3 contains 14 residues. The CDR3 region is CASSQGQPGNTIYF. The CDR3 nucleotides read TGTGCCAGCAGCCAAGGACAACCTGGAAACACCATATATTTT.

The sample holds many counts of this clonotype. The V call is TRBV3-1, the J call TRBJ2-7; D not resolved. CDR3 length: 14 amino acids. Trimming took off 1 base at V and 6 bases at J, with 13 bases between the two ends. The V gene's germline CDR1 is LGHDT and CDR2 YNNKEL (reference sequence). CDR3 DNA: TGTGCCAGCAGCCAAGTCGAAGGTCCCGTCGAGCAGTACTTC. Translating it yields CASSQVEGPVEQYF.

This clonotype was counted many times. The chain is built from TRBV20-1 and TRBJ2-5, with 9 bases aligning to TRBD2. This CDR3 has 16 amino acids. V lost 5 bases, J lost 5 bases, and 15 bases stayed unmatched. Germline V gene lookup returns CDR1 DFQATT and CDR2 SNEGSKA (reference sequence). CDR3 loop: CSAPPLTSGAWETQYF. The CDR3 region has the DNA TGCAGTGCTCCCCCCCTGACTAGCGGAGCATGGGAGACCCAGTACTTC.

At least ten counts were recorded for this clonotype. This chain joins TRBV20-1 and TRBJ2-7; 13 nucleotides align to TRBD2. This CDR3 has 16 amino acids. Losses at the gene ends were 3 bases for V and 2 bases for J; bases not matched to a gene: 7. CDR1 and CDR2 (germline): DFQATT, SNEGSKA (reference sequence). CDR3 region: CSASARLAGGAYEQYF. CDR3 sequence (DNA): TGCAGTGCTAGCGCAAGACTAGCGGGAGGCGCCTACGAGCAGTACTTC.

This clonotype was observed many times. The CDR3 loop is CSARGGQYEQYF. CDR3 nucleotides: TGCAGTGCTAGGGGGGGACAGTACGAGCAGTACTTC. The V call is TRBV20-1, the J call TRBJ2-7, with D perhaps TRBD1 (7 bases). Germline lookup yields CDR1 DFQATT and CDR2 SNEGSKA (reference sequence). V was clipped by 3 bases and J by 4 bases, with 10 bases between them. CDR3 length: 12 residues.

The V and J genes are TRBV10-2 and TRBJ2-1, with 9 bases identical to TRBD2. This CDR3 contains 18 residues. Unmatched junction bases numbered 14, after V lost 6 bases and J lost 2 bases. From germline, CDR1 is WSHSY and CDR2 SAAADI. The CDR3 DNA reads TGCGCCAGCAGCCCCCCGACTAGCGGAAGAACCCCCTACAATGAGCAGTTCTTC. Translated: CASSPPTSGRTPYNEQFF.

This clonotype was seen many times. The rearrangement joins TRBV20-1 to TRBJ2-3; 8 bases agree with TRBD2. Trimming removed 4 bases from V and 4 bases from J; junction bases left unmatched: 7. The germline CDR1 and CDR2 sequences are DFQATT and SNEGSKA (reference sequence). The CDR3 spans 14 residues. The CDR3 is CSAIPAGVPDTQYF. For the CDR3, the DNA is TGCAGTGCTATCCCAGCGGGAGTCCCAGATACGCAGTATTTT.

This clonotype was recorded at least ten times. The rearrangement joins TRBV20-1 to TRBJ2-1; 8 nucleotides match TRBD2. CDR1 is DFQATT, CDR2 SNEGSKA, per germline (reference sequence). V was pared by 2 bases and J by 9 bases, with 6 bases of the junction left unmatched. The CDR3 has 13 residues. CDR3: CSARTAGVGEQFF. In DNA form, the CDR3 reads TGCAGTGCTAGAACAGCGGGAGTGGGTGAGCAGTTCTTC.

This clonotype was seen repeatedly, ten times or more. The V call is TRBV7-2, the J call TRBJ2-1; 8 bases are a match to TRBD1. This CDR3 is built from 14 residues. The V gene's germline CDR1 is SGHTA and CDR2 FQGNSA. Germline trimming cut 5 bases from V and 3 bases from J; bases unmatched to any gene: 3. The CDR3 DNA is TGTGCCAGCAGCGTACAGGGGGACTACAATGAGCAGTTCTTC. Encoded protein: CASSVQGDYNEQFF.

This clonotype occurred many times. The chain recombines TRBV6-1 with TRBJ2-1, with 8 bases that match TRBD2. CDR1 is MNHNS and CDR2 is SASEGT in the germline V gene. Trimming at V came to 5 bases and at J to 2 bases, leaving 5 bases not matched to a gene. CDR3 length: 15 residues. CDR3 nucleotides: TGTGCCAGCAGTCCGACTAGCGTCCCCTACAATGAGCAGTTCTTC. Protein: CASSPTSVPYNEQFF.

This clonotype was found many times. The chain is built from TRBV6-1 and TRBJ1-2, with D hard to call. Trimming removed 6 bases from V and 2 bases from J, with 7 bases in between. Germline loops: CDR1 MNHNS, CDR2 SASEGT. There are 12 residues in the CDR3. The CDR3 protein is CASRRRNYGYTF. The CDR3 coding sequence is TGTGCCAGCAGGAGGAGGAACTATGGCTACACCTTC.

This clonotype turned up a few times. The rearrangement joins TRBV12-5 to TRBJ2-1, with 10 bases aligning to TRBD1. The germline V gene encodes CDR1 LGHNT and CDR2 FRNRAP. The trim removed 5 bases at V and 2 bases at J, leaving 6 bases unmatched. This CDR3 has 16 residues. The CDR3: CASGPDGQGAYNEQFF. DNA of the CDR3: TGTGCTAGTGGTCCAGATGGACAGGGGGCCTACAATGAGCAGTTCTTC.